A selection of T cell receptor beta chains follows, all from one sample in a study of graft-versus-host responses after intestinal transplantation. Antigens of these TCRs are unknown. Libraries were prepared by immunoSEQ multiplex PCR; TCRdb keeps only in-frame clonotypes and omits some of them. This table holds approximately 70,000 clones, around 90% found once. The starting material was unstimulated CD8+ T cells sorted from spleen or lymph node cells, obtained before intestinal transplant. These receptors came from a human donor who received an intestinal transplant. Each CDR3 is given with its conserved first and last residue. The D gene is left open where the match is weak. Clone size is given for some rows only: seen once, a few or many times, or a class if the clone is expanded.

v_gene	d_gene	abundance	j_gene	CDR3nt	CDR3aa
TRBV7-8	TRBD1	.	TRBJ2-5	TGTGCCAGCAGCTCACACCGGGACAGTAACCAAGAGACCCAGTACTTC	CASSSHRDSNQETQYF
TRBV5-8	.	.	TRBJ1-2	TGTGCCAGCAGCTTGGAGGGAGCCTACAATAACTATGGCTACACCTTC	CASSLEGAYNNYGYTF
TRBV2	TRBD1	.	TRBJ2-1	TGTTCAACGGGACAGGGACATGAGCAGTTCTTC	CSTGQGHEQFF
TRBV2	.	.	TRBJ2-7	TGTGCCAGCAGTGAAGGGCCAGGGGGACTAGTGACTTACGAGCAGTACTTC	CASSEGPGGLVTYEQYF
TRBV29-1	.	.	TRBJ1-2	TGCAGCGTTGAAGGGGGTCGAGGGGGAAACTATGGCTACACCTTC	CSVEGGRGGNYGYTF
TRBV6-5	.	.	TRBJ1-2	TGTGCCAGCAGTCCCGGGAGGTATGGCTACACCTTC	CASSPGRYGYTF
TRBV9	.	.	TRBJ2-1	TGTGCCAGCAGCGTAGGTCGGCTAGACAATGAGCAGTTCTTC	CASSVGRLDNEQFF
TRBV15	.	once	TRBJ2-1	TGTGCCACCAGCAGAGATAGGGGCCTCTTGGTGCAGTTCTTC	CATSRDRGLLVQFF
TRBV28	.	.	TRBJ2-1	TGTGCCAGCAGTTATCGGGGGATTGGCAATGAGCAGTTCTTC	CASSYRGIGNEQFF
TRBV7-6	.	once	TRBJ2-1	TGTGCCAGCAGCCCAAGGTCGAGGGAAGGCAATGAGCAGTTCTTC	CASSPRSREGNEQFF
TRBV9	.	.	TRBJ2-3	TGTGCCAGCAGCTCCTTAGCCGGGGGAGATACGCAGTATTTT	CASSSLAGGDTQYF
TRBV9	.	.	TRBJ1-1	TGTGCCAGCAGCCTGCGGGACGGCGGGAACACTGAAGCTTTCTTT	CASSLRDGGNTEAFF
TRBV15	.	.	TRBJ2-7	TGTGCCACCAGTTACGGGAGTGCCTCCTACGAGCAGTACTTC	CATSYGSASYEQYF
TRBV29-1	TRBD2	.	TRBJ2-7	TGCAGCGCTGTCACTAGCGGGAGGTGGTACGAGCAGTACTTC	CSAVTSGRWYEQYF
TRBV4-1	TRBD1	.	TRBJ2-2	TGCGCCAGCAGCCCTAGGCAGGGGGCCCTCACCGGGGAGCTGTTTTTT	CASSPRQGALTGELFF
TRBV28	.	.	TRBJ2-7	TGTGCCAGCACCCGGCCGACAGATTACGAGCAGTACTTC	CASTRPTDYEQYF
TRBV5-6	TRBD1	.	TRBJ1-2	TGTGCCAGCAGCTTCACAGGGGGAGGCTACACCTTC	CASSFTGGGYTF
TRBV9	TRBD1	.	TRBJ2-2	TGTGCCAGCAGCGTCGGACAGGGTAAAACCGGGGAGCTGTTTTTT	CASSVGQGKTGELFF
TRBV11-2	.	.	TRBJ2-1	TGTGCCAGCAGCTTAGATTACAGCAAAGGTGAGCAGTTCTTC	CASSLDYSKGEQFF
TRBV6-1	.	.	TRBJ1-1	TGTGCCAGCAGTGAAGCCGGCCGGGAGGAGTCCGAAGCTTTCTTT	CASSEAGREESEAFF
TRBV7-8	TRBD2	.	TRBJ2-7	TGTGCCAGCAGCCTCTGGGCGGGGGGGCCTGACGAGCAGTGCTTC	CASSLWAGGPDEQCF